These 28 T cell receptor beta chains were sequenced from one sample in a study of blood T cells in healthy people across ages. Using a J-beta primer mix together with a sample-barcoded 5' primer, a second PCR was run for roughly 6 to 11 cycles. A single record per CDR3 protein comes from TCRdb applying MiXCR to the 5' RACE reads. The sample records about 1.1 million distinct CDR3 sequences, more than 30% being singletons. Sequencing was done on a sample of blood. The receptors originated from a young man in good health.

In its sample, this clonotype was seen a few times. This chain links TRBV7-9 with TRBJ1-2, with a possible D match to TRBD1 (5 bases). CDR3 size: 15 residues. Germline CDR1 SEHNR, CDR2 FQNEAQ (reference sequence). The V end lost 8 bases, the J end lost 4 bases, and 20 bases lay between the germline ends. This CDR3 is CASDSFSGRSYGYTF. Written as DNA, the CDR3 is TGTGCCAGCGACAGCTTCTCGGGCAGGTCCTATGGCTACACCTTC.

This clonotype appeared a few times. The rearrangement links TRBV6-1 to TRBJ1-1, with D possibly TRBD1 on 6 matching bases. The CDR3 runs 14 residues. With 7 bases removed from V and 0 bases from J, the gap between germline ends came to 12 bases. Germline assignment: CDR1 MNHNS and CDR2 SASEGT. In DNA form, the CDR3 reads TGTGCCAGCACCCCCACAGGGATGAACACTGAAGCTTTCTTT. Its protein product is CASTPTGMNTEAFF.

This clonotype was seen more than once but under ten times. V is TRBV5-1 and J is TRBJ1-2, with D uncertain. Germline assignment: CDR1 SGHRS and CDR2 YFSETQ. The CDR3 covers 15 residues. Trimming shortened V by 0 bases and J by 3 bases, and 12 bases separated the two germline ends. The CDR3: CASSLVGEMHYGYTF. As DNA, the CDR3 is TGCGCCAGCAGCTTGGTCGGAGAGATGCACTATGGCTACACCTTC.

This sequence joins TRBV7-6 and TRBJ1-2, with TRBD1 matching over 7 bases. V lost 5 bases and J lost 6; bases outside the gene matches: 12. Per the germline V gene, CDR1 is SGHVS and CDR2 is FNYEAQ. This CDR3 is 15 amino acids long. As DNA, the CDR3 is TGTGCCAGCAGCGCGGAGCCGGGACAGATCGATGGCTACACCTTC. Translating it yields CASSAEPGQIDGYTF.

The chain employs TRBV11-2 and TRBJ1-2; D perhaps matches TRBD1 (6 bases). Germline values: CDR1 SGHAT, CDR2 FQNNGV. The CDR3 is 15 amino acids. The V and J ends lost 1 base and 4 bases respectively, with 13 bases between them. The CDR3 here is CASSLGTGWSYGYTF. CDR3 DNA: TGTGCCAGCAGCTTAGGTACAGGGTGGAGCTATGGCTACACCTTC.

The CDR3 bases are TGTGCCATCAGTGACCACGACAGGTACGCGGAGACCCGGTACTTC. It codes for CAISDHDRYAETRYF. This chain joins TRBV10-3 and TRBJ2-7, with a tentative D call TRBD1 (6 bases). The germline V and J ends were trimmed by 3 bases and 12 bases, with 24 bases remaining between them. The CDR3 totals 15 residues. Germline assignment: CDR1 ENHRY and CDR2 SYGVKD.

The genes are TRBV7-9 and TRBJ2-5; tentatively, D is TRBD1 or TRBD2 (7 bases each). Trimming shortened V by 5 bases and J by 2 bases, and 21 bases separated the two germline ends. This CDR3 contains 17 residues. The V gene's germline CDR1 is SEHNR and CDR2 FQNEAQ (reference sequence). The CDR3 nucleotides read TGTGCCAGCAGCCCCAGGGGGGGAAGAGGACATCAAGAGACCCAGTACTTC. It specifies CASSPRGGRGHQETQYF.

As to this clonotype: Given a much more abundant clone one base away, this may be a read error. The chain carries TRBV12-3 or TRBV12-4 and TRBJ1-2; TRBD1 might be the D (5 bases). The V and J ends lost 5 bases and 7 bases respectively, with 14 bases between them. The CDR3 has 13 residues. The CDR3 is CASSVDRIPGYTF. DNA of the CDR3: TGTGCCAGCAGTGTCGACAGAATCCCTGGCTACACCTTC.

V and J are TRBV6-1 and TRBJ1-1; TRBD1 matches 8 bases. This CDR3 spans 14 amino acids. CDR1 MNHNS and CDR2 SASEGT come from the germline V gene. After removal of 4 bases from V and 3 bases from J, the junction contained 4 bases not matched to a gene. The DNA of the CDR3 is TGTGCCAGCAGTGGCCGGACAGGGCACACTGAAGCTTTCTTT. As protein: CASSGRTGHTEAFF.

The V call is TRBV4-1, the J call TRBJ2-1; D possibly corresponds to TRBD1 (6 bases). V lost 4 bases and J 5 bases, leaving 12 bases between the germline ends. The CDR3 is made up of 14 amino acids. The germline CDR1 and CDR2 sequences are MGHRA and YSYEKL. This CDR3 reads CASSRPGQNNEQFF. The CDR3 region has the DNA TGCGCCAGCAGCCGACCCGGACAGAACAATGAGCAGTTCTTC.

In this sample, this clonotype turned up a few times. V usage is TRBV5-1 and J usage is TRBJ2-3; TRBD2 matches 8 bases. Germline values: CDR1 SGHRS, CDR2 YFSETQ. CDR3 length: 16 amino acids. With 1 base clipped from V and 1 base from J, the junction kept 5 bases outside the gene matches. The CDR3 here is CASSLLTSVGTDTQYF. As DNA, the CDR3 is TGCGCCAGCAGCTTGTTGACTAGCGTGGGCACAGATACGCAGTATTTT.

V and J are TRBV6-5 and TRBJ2-7; 12 nucleotides agree with TRBD2. V trimming: 6 bases; J trimming: 5 bases; junction bases outside the gene matches: 11. This CDR3 region has 16 residues. Germline V gives CDR1 MNHEY, CDR2 SVGAGI. This CDR3 is CASSRSSGGALNEQYF. The DNA for the CDR3 is TGTGCCAGCAGCCGATCTAGCGGGGGGGCCTTGAACGAGCAGTACTTC.

This chain connects TRBV13 to TRBJ2-3; the D gene could be TRBD1 or TRBD2 (5 bases each). In germline, CDR1 is PRHDT, CDR2 FYEKMQ (reference sequence). This CDR3 region has 16 residues. V lost 5 bases to trimming and J lost 5 bases, with 20 bases between them. For the CDR3, the DNA is TGTGCCAGCAGCGTCGGGACCAGAGACGGCCTAGATACGCAGTATTTT. Translated, it gives CASSVGTRDGLDTQYF.

This clonotype was counted a single time. The CDR3 region is CASSFLGGGDTQYF. Written as DNA, the CDR3 is TGTGCCAGCAGCTTCCTGGGGGGGGGCGATACGCAGTATTTT. The chain has TRBV7-2 and TRBJ2-3; D is perhaps TRBD2 (7 bases). Trimming stripped 3 bases from V and 6 bases from J, with 13 bases between. Looked up from germline, CDR1 is SGHTA and CDR2 is FQGNSA. CDR3 length: 14 residues.

The table lists this clonotype with many counts. V is TRBV5-6 and J is TRBJ2-1, with D perhaps matching TRBD2 (5 bases). V dropped 1 base and J dropped 2 bases, with 13 bases sitting between them. CDR1 and CDR2 from the germline V gene are SGHDT and YYEEEE. The CDR3 is 16 amino acids. CDR3 amino acids: CASSLKGSEAYNEQFF. In DNA form, the CDR3 reads TGTGCCAGCAGCTTGAAAGGATCGGAGGCCTACAATGAGCAGTTCTTC.

This clonotype has only a few counts. The chain has TRBV6-5 and TRBJ1-2, with D unclear. Germline assignment: CDR1 MNHEY and CDR2 SVGAGI. The CDR3 consists of 15 residues. V was pared by 2 bases and J by 6 bases, with 16 bases between. CDR3 sequence reads: CASSYRVRGSDGYTF. For the CDR3, the DNA is TGTGCCAGCAGTTACCGAGTTCGGGGTAGCGATGGCTACACCTTC.

To note about this clonotype: One junction end disagrees with the germline gene, perhaps due to a read error. The chain carries TRBV11-3 and TRBJ2-7, with D uncertain. The CDR3 runs to 15 residues. Germline V gives CDR1 SGHNT, CDR2 YENEEA. The CDR3 reads CAGSLDSETSYEQYF. As DNA, the CDR3 is TGTGCCGGCAGCTTAGATTCGGAAACTTCCTACGAGCAGTACTTC.

V is TRBV12-3 or TRBV12-4 and J is TRBJ2-5; TRBD1 might be the D (5 bases). The CDR3 contains 13 residues. V was clipped by 6 bases and J by 7 bases, with 15 bases between them. CDR3 sequence: CASSPAGSGTQYF. The CDR3 nucleotides are TGTGCCAGCAGCCCTGCAGGGTCAGGGACCCAGTACTTC.

The chain joins TRBV5-6 to TRBJ2-2, with 8 positions matching TRBD1. Germline V lookup: CDR1 SGHDT, CDR2 YYEEEE. The ends lost 2 bases at V and 5 bases at J; junction bases unmatched: 8. The CDR3 sequence is 16 residues long. This CDR3 is CASSFGTGGRTGELFF. CDR3 coding DNA: TGTGCCAGCAGCTTTGGAACAGGGGGTCGGACCGGGGAGCTGTTTTTT.

This clonotype has more than one count but fewer than ten. The chain uses TRBV20-1 and TRBJ2-5; D gene ambiguous. Germline CDR1 and CDR2: DFQATT and SNEGSKA (reference sequence). V lost 0 bases and J lost 7, with 15 bases in between. This CDR3 comprises 14 residues. The CDR3 sequence is CSARDGPLLGTQYF. The CDR3 bases are TGCAGTGCTAGAGACGGACCACTTCTGGGGACCCAGTACTTC.

This clonotype was counted only a few times. The chain links TRBV9 to TRBJ1-2; 9 bases are shared with TRBD1. The germline gives CDR1 SGDLS, CDR2 YYNGEE. Trimming took 3 bases from V and 5 from J; bases not matched to a gene: 8. This CDR3 is 15 amino acids long. DNA of the CDR3: TGTGCCAGCAGCGGCTCCGGACAGGGGATATATGGCTACACCTTC. It encodes CASSGSGQGIYGYTF. The full variable domain, its missing parts supplied by reference TRBV9 and TRBJ1-2, is DSGVTQTPKHLITATGQRVTLRCSPRSGDLSVYWYQQSLDQGLQFLIQYYNGEERAKGNILERFSAQQFPDLHSELNLSSLELGDSALYFCASSGSGQGIYGYTFGSGTRLTVV.

Here the CDR3 DNA reads TGTGCCAGCAGCGTCCGGGACAGTTATCAAGCTTTCTTT. Its protein product is CASSVRDSYQAFF. This rearrangement joins TRBV9 to TRBJ1-1, with 7 bases aligning to TRBD1. Losses at the gene ends were 2 bases for V and 9 bases for J; bases not matched to a gene: 7. The CDR3 runs 13 residues. Germline lookup yields CDR1 SGDLS and CDR2 YYNGEE. Looking up the rest from reference TRBV9 and TRBJ1-1 gives the full variable domain: DSGVTQTPKHLITATGQRVTLRCSPRSGDLSVYWYQQSLDQGLQFLIQYYNGEERAKGNILERFSAQQFPDLHSELNLSSLELGDSALYFCASSVRDSYQAFFGQGTRLTVV.

The rearrangement joins TRBV20-1 to TRBJ1-2; 10 bases map to TRBD1. Trimming removed 6 bases from V and 8 bases from J; junction bases left unmatched: 24. This CDR3 region has 18 residues. The germline CDR1 and CDR2 sequences are DFQATT and SNEGSKA (reference sequence). The CDR3 sequence: CSAALTRQGASLRKGYTF. The DNA of the CDR3 is TGCAGTGCCGCCCTAACGCGACAGGGGGCAAGCTTAAGGAAGGGCTACACCTTC.

The chain employs TRBV28 and TRBJ2-3; unclear D gene. Trimming stripped 3 bases from V and 5 bases from J, with 24 bases between. Germline V gene lookup returns CDR1 MDHEN and CDR2 SYDVKM. CDR3 length equals 18 residues. CDR3 sequence: CASSFPLSSPKRVDTQYF. The DNA for the CDR3 is TGTGCCAGCAGTTTCCCCCTTTCCAGTCCAAAAAGGGTAGATACGCAGTATTTT.

Only a few counts were recorded for this clonotype. V is TRBV20-1 and J is TRBJ2-7; 16 bases agree with TRBD2. The CDR3 sequence is 17 residues long. With 5 bases clipped from V and 5 bases from J, the junction kept 12 bases outside the gene matches. From germline, CDR1 is DFQATT and CDR2 SNEGSKA (reference sequence). The CDR3 protein is CSACPGLAGGLIDEQYF. The CDR3, as DNA: TGCAGTGCTTGCCCGGGACTAGCGGGGGGGCTCATTGACGAGCAGTACTTC.

This clonotype was seen many times. The CDR3: CASSLAQGIYGYTF. In nucleotides, the CDR3 is TGTGCCAGCAGTTTGGCACAGGGGATCTATGGCTACACCTTC. The chain links TRBV12-3 or TRBV12-4 to TRBJ1-2, with 7 bases fitting TRBD1. This CDR3 is built from 14 residues. With 3 bases clipped from V and 4 bases from J, the junction kept 5 bases outside the gene matches.

This chain uses TRBV7-9 with TRBJ2-3; D might be TRBD2 (5 bases). There are 10 residues in the CDR3. The germline V gene has CDR1 SEHNR and CDR2 FQNEAQ (reference sequence). The V end lost 5 bases, the J end lost 9 bases, and 6 bases lay between the germline ends. CDR3 amino acids: CASSDYTQYF. CDR3 nucleotides: TGTGCCAGCAGCGACTACACGCAGTATTTT.

The rearrangement links TRBV10-3 to TRBJ1-1; the match to TRBD1 covers 8 bases. The CDR3 sequence is 15 residues long. V gave up 4 bases and J gave up 0 bases; unmatched junction bases: 4. The germline V gene encodes CDR1 ENHRY and CDR2 SYGVKD. The CDR3 nucleotides are TGTGCCATCAGTGGCGGACAGGGTTTGAACACTGAAGCTTTCTTT. It encodes CAISGGQGLNTEAFF.